This T cell receptor beta chain was profiled in a study of cytomegalovirus exposure and HLA in healthy donors. General study results and limits: It was confirmed in vitro that a few of the CMV-associated chains were specific for CMV antigens. The tendency of first-cohort TCR clusters to co-occur in the 120 or so validation repertoires emerged from a later analysis.

The table came from immunoSEQ multiplex PCR; TCRdb's copy has only in-frame clones and leaves some out. The sample lists 150,000 to 200,000 clones, roughly 84% occurring once. Comment on this clone: The target antigen is unknown.

This CDR3 is 14 amino acids long. Germline V gene data show CDR1 as SNHLY and CDR2 as FYNNEI. V lost 8 bases to trimming and J lost 5 bases, with 19 bases between them. The gene calls are TRBV2 and TRBJ2-7; perhaps TRBD2 as D (6 bases). What was sequenced was PBMCs. The origin of this receptor is a man aged 25-45 years in good health and CMV-seropositive. CDR3 loop: CASGGEEGVNEQYF. DNA of the CDR3: TGTGCCAGCGGGGGAGAGGAGGGAGTCAACGAGCAGTACTTC.